What follows describes a single T cell receptor beta chain. The length of the CDR3 is 13 residues. Germline V lookup: CDR1 MNHNS, CDR2 SASEGT. Trimming removed 6 bases from V and 2 bases from J; junction bases left unmatched: 2. The sample belongs to a study of cytomegalovirus exposure and HLA in healthy donors. Vbeta (60) and Jbeta (13) primers were used in the PCR. Clones were sequenced by immunoSEQ multiplex PCR, and TCRdb holds only the in-frame ones, with some missing. The repertoire consists of roughly 96,000 clones, with 65% to 85% occurring once and the leading ten covering roughly 3%. What was sequenced was PBMCs. V gene TRBV6-1 combines with J gene TRBJ1-2, with 8 bases that match TRBD1. This receptor was taken from a female donor in good health and CMV-seropositive. The CDR3, as DNA: TGTGCCAGCAGCCGGACAGGGAACTATGGCTACACCTTC. Its protein is CASSRTGNYGYTF.